Below, 21 T cell receptor delta chains from the same sample are listed, as sequenced in a study of human gamma delta and Vdelta1 T cells. TCRdb reran clone calling via CATT on the PCR reads. The sample has some 4,000 delta-chain clones; under 30% are singletons. The sequencing sample was made of naive CD27+ Vdelta1 gamma-delta T cells from blood. The receptors were gathered from a human donor in good health.

This clone was detected a few times. The chain uses TRDV1 and TRDJ1; no firm D call. The germline V and J ends were trimmed by 1 base and 0 bases, with 9 bases remaining between them. Germline assignment: CDR1 TSWWSYY and CDR2 QGS. The CDR3 totals 15 residues. CDR3 sequence (DNA): TGTGCTCTTGGGGAACCAAACCGGTACACCGATAAACTCATCTTT. Encoded protein: CALGEPNRYTDKLIF.

In regard to this clone: The amino acid sequence in TCRdb belongs to a much larger clone and departs from this DNA's translation at residue 7, likely a sequencing read error; the sequence shown is translated from the DNA. The chain joins TRDV1 to TRDJ2; 10 positions match TRDD3. CDR3 length: 20 residues. V dropped 9 bases and J dropped 4; count of bases not matched to a gene: 23. Germline V gene data show CDR1 as TSWWSYY and CDR2 as QGS. The CDR3 sequence: CALRGTFSYWGMWGTAQLFF. Written as DNA, the CDR3 is TGTGCTCTACGGGGGACTTTCTCGTACTGGGGGATGTGGGGGACAGCACAACTCTTCTTT.

By frequency in the sample, this clone is medium-sized (0.01 to 0.1%). A far larger clone is a single base away, which makes a read error likely. This sample includes further DNA sequences coding for the same CDR3. The rearrangement uses TRDV1 and TRDJ1; TRDD3 matches 11 bases. CDR1 is TSWWSYY and CDR2 is QGS in the germline V gene. Trimming at V came to 3 bases and at J to 8 bases, leaving 29 bases not matched to a gene. There are 22 residues in the CDR3. CDR3 sequence reads: CALGEPYVWGIRGWQNNNKLIF. The CDR3 nucleotides read TGTGCTCTTGGGGAGCCCTACGTATGGGGGATACGCGGTTGGCAAAACAACAACAAACTCATCTTT.

Regarding this clone: The protein given by TCRdb reflects a much larger clone and differs at residue 16 from this DNA's translation, likely from a read error; the protein shown is the DNA's translation. This chain joins TRDV1 and TRDJ1, with 12 bases fitting TRDD3. J was trimmed by 1 base and V by 0 bases; bases with no gene match: 18. The germline CDR1 and CDR2 sequences are TSWWSYY and QGS. This CDR3 spans 22 amino acids. This CDR3 reads CALGELLLRGYWGIPFTDKLIF. Here the CDR3 DNA reads TGTGCTCTTGGGGAACTGTTGCTCCGTGGATACTGGGGGATACCTTTCACCGATAAACTCATCTTT.

In this sample, this clone turned up a few times. The V call is TRDV1, the J call TRDJ1; the match to TRDD2 covers 7 bases. After removal of 0 bases from V and 0 bases from J, the junction contained 22 bases not matched to a gene. The germline V gene has CDR1 TSWWSYY and CDR2 QGS. This CDR3 is built from 22 residues. The CDR3 loop is CALGELPPAFLRPVRYTDKLIF. The CDR3 coding sequence is TGTGCTCTTGGGGAACTCCCCCCCGCATTCCTACGTCCTGTCCGGTACACCGATAAACTCATCTTT.

As to this clone: TCRdb lists the protein of a much larger clone for this DNA, which differs at residue 3, so this is likely a read error; the protein given here is translated from the DNA itself. The chain carries TRDV1 and TRDJ1, with TRDD3 matching 10 bases. The CDR3 spans 20 residues. The germline gives CDR1 TSWWSYY, CDR2 QGS. The CDR3 nucleotides read TGTGCTCCTGGGGAACTACACCCAACTGGGGGATCCTCGTACACCGATAAACTCATCTTT. This codes for CAPGELHPTGGSSYTDKLIF.

This clone was counted many times. J is TRDJ1 and V is TRDV1, with 10 bases lining up with TRDD3. J was trimmed by 6 bases and V by 4 bases; bases with no gene match: 41. The CDR3 spans 26 residues. Germline CDR1 is TSWWSYY and CDR2 is QGS. CDR3 sequence: CALGANSFRFLRVYGGGYPNANKLIF. CDR3 coding DNA: TGTGCTCTTGGGGCGAACTCGTTTCGTTTCCTACGTGTGTATGGTGGGGGATACCCCAATGCGAATAAACTCATCTTT.

In its sample, this clone was seen a few times. This chain links TRDV1 with TRDJ1; the match to TRDD3 covers 11 bases. Germline CDR1 and CDR2: TSWWSYY and QGS. CDR3 length equals 17 residues. The trim removed 5 bases at V and 3 bases at J, leaving 11 bases unmatched. CDR3 region: CALGKGPSWGIPDKLIF. The CDR3 DNA follows: TGTGCTCTTGGGAAGGGGCCTTCCTGGGGGATACCCGATAAACTCATCTTT.

V is TRDV1 and J is TRDJ1; 9 nucleotides align to TRDD3. The germline gives CDR1 TSWWSYY, CDR2 QGS. V dropped 5 bases and J dropped 0; count of bases not matched to a gene: 34. This CDR3 comprises 25 residues. CDR3 amino acids: CALGSRLLLDLLRGILDSYTDKLIF. CDR3 nucleotides: TGTGCTCTTGGGAGCCGCCTCCTCCTAGACCTCCTTCGGGGGATACTGGACTCGTACACCGATAAACTCATCTTT.

This clone was picked up a small number of times. With only one base between it and a far larger clone, this is likely a read error. In the same sample, other DNA sequences code for this CDR3. V gene TRDV1 combines with J gene TRDJ1; 9 bases line up with TRDD3. This CDR3 spans 21 amino acids. The germline gives CDR1 TSWWSYY, CDR2 QGS. The DNA for the CDR3 is TGTGCTCTTGGGGAATCCTCCCTCCGGACGTGGGGGATATGGGACACCGATAAGCTCATCTTT. Translated: CALGESSLRTWGIWDTDKLIF.

The rearrangement links TRDV1 to TRDJ1; 9 bases map to TRDD3. The germline gives CDR1 TSWWSYY, CDR2 QGS. V was pared by 1 base and J by 10 bases, with 13 bases of the junction left unmatched. CDR3 length: 16 residues. Here the CDR3 reads CALGEPHLRGIPRLIF. The CDR3, as DNA: TGTGCTCTTGGGGAACCCCATCTACGGGGGATACCGCGACTCATCTTT.

This clone was observed a handful of times. This chain uses TRDV1 with TRDJ1; 11 bases agree with TRDD3. Trimming at V came to 0 bases and at J to 0 bases, leaving 9 bases not matched to a gene. Germline V lookup: CDR1 TSWWSYY, CDR2 QGS. CDR3 length equals 19 residues. The DNA of the CDR3 is TGTGCTCTTGGGGAACTAGCACTGGGGGATAAGTGGTACACCGATAAACTCATCTTT. Amino acid sequence: CALGELALGDKWYTDKLIF.

In its sample, this clone ranks as medium-sized. Other nucleotide sequences in the sample specify the same CDR3. The V call is TRDV1, the J call TRDJ1, with D possibly being TRDD3 (8 bases). Germline lookup yields CDR1 TSWWSYY and CDR2 QGS. Trimming left V 1 base short and J 0 bases short, with 27 bases between. The CDR3 has 21 amino acids. CDR3: CALGERVFLHLILGDTDKLIF. The CDR3 DNA is TGTGCTCTTGGGGAACGAGTTTTCCTACATTTGATACTGGGGGACACCGATAAACTCATCTTT.

This chain links TRDV1 with TRDJ1, with D possibly TRDD2 on 6 matching bases. V lost 5 bases, J lost 0 bases, and 28 bases lay in between. Germline CDR1 is TSWWSYY and CDR2 is QGS. This CDR3 is built from 20 residues. The CDR3 DNA is TGTGCTCTTGGGCCCTCAAAATGGGCCTTCCCTGGTACGTACACCGATAAACTCATCTTT. Translation gives CALGPSKWAFPGTYTDKLIF.

This clone has just one count. A far larger clone lies a single base away; this is likely a read error. Distinct nucleotide sequences in the sample also encode this CDR3. The genes are TRDV3 and TRDJ1, with a tentative D call TRDD2 (6 bases). Germline CDR1 and CDR2: TVYSNPD and GDNSRS (reference sequence). This CDR3 region has 12 residues. CDR3 loop: CALTLLPDKLIF. CDR3 bases: TGTGCCCTCACCCTCCTACCCGATAAGCTCATCTTT.

Concerning this clone: At one of its ends the junction is not consistent with the germline gene, which may arise from a read error. This chain connects TRDV1 to TRDJ1, with TRDD3 as a possible D gene (6 bases). Germline V gives CDR1 TSWWSYY, CDR2 QGS. CDR3 length: 19 residues. In DNA form, the CDR3 reads TGTGCTCTTGGGGAAATCCCACCCCTGGGGCCCTTGTACACTGATAAACTCATCTTT. This gives the protein CALGEIPPLGPLYTDKLIF.

This chain uses TRDV1 with TRDJ1; 12 bases agree with TRDD3. Germline assignment: CDR1 TSWWSYY and CDR2 QGS. The CDR3 contains 22 residues. Germline trimming cut 0 bases from V and 0 bases from J; bases unmatched to any gene: 17. Here the CDR3 DNA reads TGTGCTCTTGGGGAACTCGGCGGTCCTATTCTGGGGGATACGCGGTACACCGATAAACTCATCTTT. Protein sequence: CALGELGGPILGDTRYTDKLIF.

In its sample, this clone was seen a few times. TCRdb's entry gives the protein of a much larger clone, which mismatches this DNA's translation at residue 5, likely from a read error; the protein reported here is translated from the DNA. V is TRDV1 and J is TRDJ1; 12 positions agree with TRDD3. This CDR3 spans 18 amino acids. The V and J ends lost 5 bases and 3 bases, in that order; junction bases with no gene match: 13. CDR1 is TSWWSYY and CDR2 is QGS in the germline V gene. The CDR3 nucleotides are TGTGCTCTTGGGCAAACGAGCCCGAACTGGGGGATACCCGATAAACTCATCTTT. This encodes CALGQTSPNWGIPDKLIF.

This clone is classed as large (0.1 to 1%). Other DNA sequences from this sample encode an identical CDR3 as well. The chain recombines TRDV1 with TRDJ1; TRDD3 matches at 10 bases. With V trimmed by 5 bases and J by 5 bases, 17 bases remained unmatched. The germline V gene encodes CDR1 TSWWSYY and CDR2 QGS. The CDR3 is made up of 18 amino acids. In DNA form, the CDR3 reads TGTGCTCTTGGGAGTCCCGTCCGGGGGATACGACCGGCGGATAAACTCATCTTT. Translating gives CALGSPVRGIRPADKLIF.

This clone was detected a few times. This likely reflects a read error, since a far larger clone is one base away. V gene TRDV1 combines with J gene TRDJ1; no definite D call. The V end was cut by 2 bases, the J end by 0 bases, with 34 bases between. The CDR3 loop spans 23 amino acids. Germline V gives CDR1 TSWWSYY, CDR2 QGS. CDR3 in amino acids: CALGECRAERSAYRGPYTDKLIF. CDR3 nucleotides: TGTGCTCTTGGGGAATGTCGAGCGGAGCGTTCCGCGTACCGGGGCCCGTACACCGATAAACTCATCTTT.

This clone came up a few times. This rearrangement joins TRDV1 to TRDJ1, with D perhaps assigned TRDD2 or TRDD3 (7 bases each). The germline V gene encodes CDR1 TSWWSYY and CDR2 QGS. V lost 0 bases, J lost 4 bases, and 24 bases lay in between. The CDR3 contains 19 residues. The CDR3 spells CALGELDSYGGLGYDKLIF. CDR3 DNA: TGTGCTCTTGGGGAACTCGATTCCTACGGCGGACTGGGGTACGATAAACTCATCTTT.